The 31 T cell receptor beta chains presented below share a single source sample, sequenced in a study of human T cells and chemical hapten exposure. Each CDR3 protein gets one entry after TCRdb re-called the RACE reads with MiXCR. The sample gives about 160,000 distinct CDR3 sequences, roughly 26% of which show up once; about 2.1% is in the top ten. As for time point: patch test 3, about 24 weeks after DPC sensitization. Treatment defined: therapeutic diphenylcyclopropenone sensitization with weekly scalp DPC. Sequenced here: whole blood, sampled in connection with sensitization to the hapten diphenylcyclopropenone (DPC). All receptors derive from a woman younger than 35 with alopecia areata. Some clones in this sample may be carry-over from other donors' samples.

The chain is built from TRBV9 and TRBJ2-7; maybe TRBD2 (6 bases). The CDR3 extends over 14 amino acids. V lost 0 bases and J lost 3, with 10 bases in between. CDR1 SGDLS and CDR2 YYNGEE come from the germline V gene. The CDR3 here is CASSVGGAFYEQYF. The CDR3 DNA follows: TGTGCCAGCAGCGTAGGCGGGGCGTTCTACGAGCAGTACTTC.

The CDR3 DNA follows: TGCAGCGTTGTTTGGGGGGGGAGCTACGAGCAGTACTTC. This encodes CSVVWGGSYEQYF. V is TRBV29-1 and J is TRBJ2-7, with TRBD2 matching over 7 bases. This CDR3 contains 13 residues. V lost 4 bases, J lost 3 bases, and 6 bases stayed unmatched. Looked up from germline, CDR1 is SQVTM and CDR2 is ANQGSEA.

This clonotype was found a few times. The rearrangement links TRBV5-1 to TRBJ1-2; 9 bases align to TRBD1. The CDR3 totals 13 residues. CDR1 is SGHRS and CDR2 is YFSETQ in the germline V gene. With 6 bases clipped from V and 6 bases from J, the junction kept 6 bases outside the gene matches. The CDR3 region is CASTGQGIDGYTF. CDR3 coding DNA: TGCGCCAGCACGGGACAGGGAATTGATGGCTACACCTTC.

The genes are TRBV29-1 and TRBJ1-1; 7 positions match TRBD1. The trim removed 7 bases at V and 2 bases at J, leaving 10 bases unmatched. The CDR3 is 14 amino acids. The germline V gene encodes CDR1 SQVTM and CDR2 ANQGSEA. The CDR3 loop reads CSGSRTGDNTEAFF. CDR3 nucleotides: TGCAGCGGATCTCGGACAGGTGATAACACTGAAGCTTTCTTT.

The gene calls are TRBV12-3 or TRBV12-4 and TRBJ1-5; D ambiguous. Trimming took 5 bases from V and 1 from J, leaving 12 bases between them. CDR3 length equals 15 residues. CDR3 residues: CASSPSGSSNQPQHF. The CDR3 nucleotides are TGTGCCAGCAGTCCTTCAGGATCGAGCAATCAGCCCCAGCATTTT.

This clonotype was found a few times. The chain employs TRBV5-1 and TRBJ2-6, with 7 bases identical to TRBD2. There are 16 residues in the CDR3. CDR1 and CDR2 from the germline V gene are SGHRS and YFSETQ. Losses at the gene ends were 0 bases for V and 2 bases for J; bases not matched to a gene: 2. The CDR3 region has the DNA TGCGCCAGCAGCTTGGCAAGCGGGGCTGGGGCCAACGTCCTGACTTTC. Amino acids: CASSLASGAGANVLTF.

The chain links TRBV29-1 to TRBJ2-5; 8 bases line up with TRBD1. After removal of 4 bases from V and 2 bases from J, the junction contained 0 bases not matched to a gene. The CDR3 totals 12 residues. Germline CDR1 SQVTM, CDR2 ANQGSEA. This chain's CDR3 is CSVGDRQETQYF. The CDR3 coding sequence is TGCAGCGTTGGGGACAGGCAAGAGACCCAGTACTTC.

This chain joins TRBV14 and TRBJ2-7; 9 bases are shared with TRBD1. J lost 4 bases, V lost 3 bases, and 7 bases had no gene match. In germline, CDR1 is SGHDN, CDR2 FVKESK. This CDR3 comprises 15 residues. The CDR3 loop is CASSQPGQGTYEQYF. Here the CDR3 DNA reads TGTGCCAGCAGCCAGCCGGGACAGGGAACTTACGAGCAGTACTTC.

V and J are TRBV29-1 and TRBJ1-2, with D unresolved. This CDR3 has 11 amino acids. Trimming took off 1 base at V and 6 bases at J, with 6 bases between the two ends. Looked up from germline, CDR1 is SQVTM and CDR2 is ANQGSEA. The CDR3 DNA reads TGCAGCGTTGAAGTCCGTAATGGCTACACCTTC. This encodes CSVEVRNGYTF.

This clonotype has a handful of counts. The chain couples TRBV6-5 to TRBJ1-1; TRBD1 might be the D (5 bases). The CDR3 is made up of 14 amino acids. Trimming removed 4 bases at V and 4 bases at J, with 13 bases between. CDR1 MNHEY and CDR2 SVGAGI come from the germline V gene. The CDR3 spells CASSSTIGGTEAFF. CDR3 bases: TGTGCCAGCAGTTCCACGATTGGGGGCACTGAAGCTTTCTTT.

The chain is built from TRBV29-1 and TRBJ2-5; the D is unclear. Germline CDR1 is SQVTM and CDR2 is ANQGSEA. The CDR3 has 12 residues. V gave up 7 bases and J gave up 2 bases, with 11 bases separating them. The DNA for the CDR3 is TGCAGCGCTCGTACACAGCAAGAGACCCAGTACTTC. This encodes CSARTQQETQYF.

This clonotype was observed many times. V gene TRBV7-8 combines with J gene TRBJ2-7; TRBD2 aligns across 12 bases. The CDR3 is 18 residues long. J lost 3 bases, V lost 4 bases, and 13 bases had no gene match. The germline V gene has CDR1 SGHVS and CDR2 FQNEAQ. In DNA form, the CDR3 reads TGTGCCAGCAGCTCGAGGGTGTTTCCGACTAGCGGGAGCTACGAGCAGTACTTC. Its protein product is CASSSRVFPTSGSYEQYF.

The J gene is TRBJ2-5, the V gene TRBV29-1, with D perhaps matching TRBD1 or TRBD2 (5 bases each). The CDR3 spans 11 residues. Trimming removed 7 bases from V and 1 base from J, with 7 bases in between. In germline, CDR1 is SQVTM, CDR2 ANQGSEA. CDR3 nucleotides: TGCAGCGGGGGGATCCAAGAGACCCAGTACTTC. The encoded protein is CSGGIQETQYF. The whole variable domain, remainder taken from reference TRBV29-1 and TRBJ2-5, is SAVISQKPSRDICQRGTSLTIQCQVDSQVTMMFWYRQQPGQSLTLIATANQGSEATYESGFVIDKFPISRPNLTFSTLTVSNMSPEDSSIYLCSGGIQETQYFGPGTRLLVL.

To note about this clonotype: Possible read error: a much larger clone is one base away. The chain employs TRBV12-3 or TRBV12-4 and TRBJ2-7; D not resolved. CDR3 length: 12 residues. V lost 5 bases, J lost 0 bases, and 5 bases lay in between. The CDR3 protein is CASSTSSYEQYF. The DNA for the CDR3 is TGTGCCAGCAGTACCAGCTCCTACGAGCAGTACTTC.

V is TRBV18 and J is TRBJ1-3, with 7 bases lining up with TRBD1. J was trimmed by 3 bases and V by 1 base; bases with no gene match: 9. The length of the CDR3 is 17 residues. CDR1 and CDR2 from the germline V gene are KGHSH and LQKENI. The CDR3 loop reads CASSPQTDRLYGNTIYF. The CDR3 bases are TGTGCCAGCTCACCACAGACGGACAGGTTATATGGAAACACCATATATTTT.

This clonotype was counted at least ten times. V usage is TRBV11-2 and J usage is TRBJ2-3, with 7 bases fitting TRBD1. Looked up from germline, CDR1 is SGHAT and CDR2 is FQNNGV. V was pared by 1 base and J by 0 bases, with 4 bases of the junction left unmatched. CDR3 length equals 16 residues. The CDR3 protein is CASSLGQGPSTDTQYF. In DNA form, the CDR3 reads TGTGCCAGCAGCTTAGGACAGGGCCCTAGCACAGATACGCAGTATTTT.

V gene TRBV6-1 combines with J gene TRBJ2-1; D remains ambiguous. CDR1 and CDR2 from the germline V gene are MNHNS and SASEGT. The length of the CDR3 is 12 residues. Trimming removed 7 bases from V and 4 bases from J, with 8 bases in between. The CDR3 DNA is TGTGCCAGCAAATCAGTTTACAATGAGCAGTTCTTC. It is translated as CASKSVYNEQFF.

V usage is TRBV4-3 and J usage is TRBJ2-5; D call uncertain. The CDR3 is 13 residues long. Germline V gene sequence: CDR1 LGHNA, CDR2 YSLEER. Trimming stripped 1 base from V and 1 base from J, with 4 bases between. CDR3 sequence reads: CASSQAVQETQYF. The CDR3, as DNA: TGCGCCAGCAGCCAAGCGGTCCAAGAGACCCAGTACTTC.

This clonotype occurred many times. The V gene is TRBV11-1, the J gene TRBJ2-5; D not resolved. The CDR3 has 12 amino acids. The V end was cut by 1 base, the J end by 6 bases, with 6 bases between. Germline CDR1 and CDR2: SGHAT and FQDESV (reference sequence). Here the CDR3 reads CASSLGEQTQYF. CDR3 coding DNA: TGTGCCAGCAGCTTAGGAGAACAGACCCAGTACTTC. The full variable domain, in which reference TRBV11-1 and TRBJ2-5 provide the parts outside the CDR3, is EAEVAQSPRYKITEKSQAVAFWCDPISGHATLYWYRQILGQGPELLVQFQDESVVDDSQLPKDRFSAERLKGVDSTLKIQPAELGDSAMYLCASSLGEQTQYFGPGTRLLVL.

The sample holds a few counts of this clonotype. This chain joins TRBV6-1 and TRBJ2-3; D is perhaps TRBD1 (7 bases). The CDR3 totals 17 residues. Between the trimmed V and J ends, which lost 1 base and 0 bases, there was a span of 14 bases. Germline V CDR1 and CDR2: MNHNS, SASEGT. CDR3 in amino acids: CASSEVGGGISTDTQYF. The CDR3 DNA reads as TGTGCCAGCAGTGAAGTAGGGGGCGGGATCAGCACAGATACGCAGTATTTT.

This clonotype was observed a few times. The CDR3 is CASSERALPEAFF. In DNA, the CDR3 is TGTGCCAGCAGTGAACGAGCGCTACCTGAAGCTTTCTTT. The gene calls are TRBV25-1 and TRBJ1-1; no definite D call. V lost 2 bases and J 6 bases, leaving 10 bases between the germline ends. The CDR3 has 13 amino acids. The V gene's germline CDR1 is MGHDK and CDR2 SYGVNS.

The gene calls are TRBV10-3 and TRBJ2-7; possible D gene TRBD2, 6 bases. The CDR3 is made up of 17 amino acids. Trimming removed 5 bases from V and 2 bases from J, with 22 bases in between. Per germline, CDR1 ENHRY and CDR2 SYGVKD. The CDR3 DNA sequence: TGTGCCATCAGTACAAGTAATCACGGGACTCGCGCCTACGAGCAGTACTTC. Translating gives CAISTSNHGTRAYEQYF.

This chain uses TRBV20-1 with TRBJ1-1; the D is unclear. V dropped 5 bases and J dropped 5 bases, with 9 bases sitting between them. The germline gives CDR1 DFQATT, CDR2 SNEGSKA (reference sequence). The CDR3 length is 11 residues. The DNA of the CDR3 is TGCAGTGCTCAGTCGAGTACTGAAGCTTTCTTT. It yields the protein CSAQSSTEAFF.

The chain couples TRBV11-3 to TRBJ2-1; 8 nucleotides align to TRBD2. The J segment lost 7 bases and the V segment lost 1 base, leaving 0 bases of the junction unmatched. The length of the CDR3 is 13 residues. CDR1 and CDR2 (germline): SGHNT, YENEEA. CDR3 sequence (DNA): TGTGCCAGCAGCTTAGCTAGCGGGAATGAGCAGTTCTTC. Residues: CASSLASGNEQFF.

This rearrangement joins TRBV29-1 to TRBJ2-1; possibly TRBD1 for D (6 bases). This CDR3 contains 16 residues. V lost 1 base, J lost 2 bases, and 15 bases lay in between. CDR1 and CDR2 (germline): SQVTM, ANQGSEA. DNA of the CDR3: TGCAGCGTTGAAGGGGGGCCCGGGATCACCTACAATGAGCAGTTCTTC. Translated, it gives CSVEGGPGITYNEQFF.

This clonotype was recorded at least ten times. The CDR3 sequence is CASSQERGRSRDGYTF. CDR3 bases: TGTGCCAGCAGCCAAGAAAGGGGCCGATCACGGGATGGCTACACCTTC. V usage is TRBV4-2 and J usage is TRBJ1-2; a weak D match, TRBD1 (5 bases). CDR3 length: 16 amino acids. Germline CDR1 reads LGHNA; CDR2 reads YNFKEQ. V was clipped by 0 bases and J by 6 bases, with 17 bases between them.

This chain uses TRBV29-1 with TRBJ1-1; no firm D call. The CDR3 loop spans 12 amino acids. From germline, CDR1 is SQVTM and CDR2 ANQGSEA. Trimming stripped 2 bases from V and 1 base from J, with 5 bases between. The CDR3 coding sequence is TGCAGCGTTGAACTATCGAACACTGAAGCTTTCTTT. This gives the protein CSVELSNTEAFF.

The chain has TRBV11-2 and TRBJ1-1, with D tentatively TRBD1 (5 bases). The length of the CDR3 is 14 residues. The V end lost 8 bases, the J end lost 5 bases, and 18 bases lay between the germline ends. In germline, CDR1 is SGHAT, CDR2 FQNNGV. CDR3 sequence reads: CASAGAYKGTEAFF. Written as DNA, the CDR3 is TGTGCCAGCGCCGGGGCGTACAAGGGTACTGAAGCTTTCTTT.

This chain uses TRBV6-2 or TRBV6-3 with TRBJ1-2; a weak D match, TRBD1 (6 bases). Germline CDR1 reads MNHEY; CDR2 reads SVGEGT. V dropped 6 bases and J dropped 4 bases, with 15 bases sitting between them. The CDR3 sequence is 14 residues long. CDR3 residues: CASRPGGGGYGYTF. DNA for the CDR3: TGTGCCAGCAGACCAGGAGGGGGAGGCTATGGCTACACCTTC.

This clonotype was seen more than once but under ten times. This chain uses TRBV18 with TRBJ2-1, with D possibly being TRBD1 or TRBD2 (5 bases each). CDR3 length: 15 amino acids. Trimming took off 1 base at V and 0 bases at J, with 7 bases between the two ends. The germline gives CDR1 KGHSH, CDR2 LQKENI. The CDR3 spells CASSPQGSSYNEQFF. In DNA form, the CDR3 reads TGTGCCAGCTCACCACAGGGGAGCTCCTACAATGAGCAGTTCTTC.

CDR3 amino acids: CASSVGVAGVNEQFF. CDR3 nucleotides: TGTGCCAGCAGCGTAGGGGTAGCGGGGGTCAATGAGCAGTTCTTC. The chain employs TRBV9 and TRBJ2-1; 9 nucleotides match TRBD2. There are 15 residues in the CDR3. Trimming at V came to 0 bases and at J to 6 bases, leaving 4 bases not matched to a gene. Germline values: CDR1 SGDLS, CDR2 YYNGEE.